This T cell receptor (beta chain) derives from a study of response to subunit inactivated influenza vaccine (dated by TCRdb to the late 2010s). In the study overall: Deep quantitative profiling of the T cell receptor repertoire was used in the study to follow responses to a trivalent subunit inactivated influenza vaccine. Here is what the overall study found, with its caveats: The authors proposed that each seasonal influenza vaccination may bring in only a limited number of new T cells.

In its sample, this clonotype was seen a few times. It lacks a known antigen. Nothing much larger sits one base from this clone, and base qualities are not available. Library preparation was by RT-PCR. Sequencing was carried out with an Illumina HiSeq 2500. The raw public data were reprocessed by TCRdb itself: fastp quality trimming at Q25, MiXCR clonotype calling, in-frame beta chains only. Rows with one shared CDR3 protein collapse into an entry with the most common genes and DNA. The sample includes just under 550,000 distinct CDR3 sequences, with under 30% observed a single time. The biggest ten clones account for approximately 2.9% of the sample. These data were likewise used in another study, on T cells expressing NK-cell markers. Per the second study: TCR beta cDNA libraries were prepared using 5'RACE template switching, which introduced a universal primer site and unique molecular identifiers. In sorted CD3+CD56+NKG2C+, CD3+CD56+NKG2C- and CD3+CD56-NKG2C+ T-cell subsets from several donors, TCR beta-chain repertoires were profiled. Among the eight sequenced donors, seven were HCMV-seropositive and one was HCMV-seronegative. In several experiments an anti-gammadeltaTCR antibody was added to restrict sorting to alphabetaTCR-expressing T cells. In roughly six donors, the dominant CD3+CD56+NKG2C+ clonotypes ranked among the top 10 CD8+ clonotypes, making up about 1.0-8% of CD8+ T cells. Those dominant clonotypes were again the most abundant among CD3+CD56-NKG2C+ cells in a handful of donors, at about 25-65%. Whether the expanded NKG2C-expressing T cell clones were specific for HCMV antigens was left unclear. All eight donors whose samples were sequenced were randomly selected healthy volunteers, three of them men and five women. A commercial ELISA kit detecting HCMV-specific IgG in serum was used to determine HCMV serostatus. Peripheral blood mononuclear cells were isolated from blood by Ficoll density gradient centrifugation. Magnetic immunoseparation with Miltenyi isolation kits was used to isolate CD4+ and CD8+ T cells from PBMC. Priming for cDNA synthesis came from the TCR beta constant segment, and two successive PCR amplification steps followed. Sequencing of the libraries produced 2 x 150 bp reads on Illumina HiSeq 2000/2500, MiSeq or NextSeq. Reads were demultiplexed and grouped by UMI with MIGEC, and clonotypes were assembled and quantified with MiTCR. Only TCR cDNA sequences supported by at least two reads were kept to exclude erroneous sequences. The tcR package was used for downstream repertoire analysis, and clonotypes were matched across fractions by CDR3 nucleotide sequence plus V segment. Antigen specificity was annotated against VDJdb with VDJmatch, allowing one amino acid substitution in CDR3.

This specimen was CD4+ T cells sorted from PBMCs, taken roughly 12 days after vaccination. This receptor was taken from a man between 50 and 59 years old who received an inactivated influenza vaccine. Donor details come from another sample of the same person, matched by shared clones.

The nucleotide sequence is given as TGTGCCATCAGTGGGGCAGTACTCTCCTACGAGCAGTACTTC. Its protein reads: CAISGAVLSYEQYF. Here the chain combines TRBV10-3 and TRBJ2-7, with the D gene not confidently named. From cysteine to phenylalanine, the CDR3 is 14 amino acids long. Left in the record is the CDR3 DNA by itself, 42 bases read in frame from the first base. V and J lose 4 bases and 0 bases, and a span of 10 bases separates them. CDR1 ENHRY and CDR2 SYGVKD were looked up in the germline V gene.